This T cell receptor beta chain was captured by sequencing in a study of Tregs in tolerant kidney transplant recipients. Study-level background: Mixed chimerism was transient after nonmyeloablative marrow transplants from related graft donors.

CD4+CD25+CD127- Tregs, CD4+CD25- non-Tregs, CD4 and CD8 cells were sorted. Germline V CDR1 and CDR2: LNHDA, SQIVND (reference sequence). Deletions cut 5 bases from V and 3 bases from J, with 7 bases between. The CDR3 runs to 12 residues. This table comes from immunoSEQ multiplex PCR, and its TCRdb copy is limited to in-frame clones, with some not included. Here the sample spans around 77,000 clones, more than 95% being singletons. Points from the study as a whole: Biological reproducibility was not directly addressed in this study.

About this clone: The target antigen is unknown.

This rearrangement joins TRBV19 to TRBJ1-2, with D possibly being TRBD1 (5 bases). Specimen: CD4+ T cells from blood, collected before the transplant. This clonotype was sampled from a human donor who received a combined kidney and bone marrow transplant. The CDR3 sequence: CASSEGDYGYTF. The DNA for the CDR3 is TGTGCCAGTAGTGAAGGGGACTATGGCTACACCTTC.